These 13 T cell receptor beta chains came from one sample sequenced in a study of blood T cells in healthy people across ages. It was with a sample-barcoded 5' primer and a J-beta primer mix that a second PCR of roughly 6 to 12 cycles was run. Via MiXCR, TCRdb re-called the 5' RACE reads, giving one row per CDR3 protein. Seen here are hundreds of thousands of distinct CDR3 sequences, 40% to 50% observed once, and the top ten hold nearly 20%. The material sequenced was blood. These TCRs come from a man aged 55 to 70 in good health.

There are a few counts of this clonotype. The chain is built from TRBV7-2 and TRBJ1-2, with 9 bases aligning to TRBD1. CDR3 size: 13 residues. Germline loops: CDR1 SGHTA, CDR2 FQGNSA. The junction had 5 bases not matched to a gene; V was cut back by 5 bases and J by 7 bases. The CDR3 DNA sequence: TGTGCCAGCAGCCCACAGGGGGCGATTGGCTACACCTTC. The encoded protein is CASSPQGAIGYTF. The whole variable domain, remainder taken from reference TRBV7-2 and TRBJ1-2, is GAGVSQSPSNKVTEKGKDVELRCDPISGHTALYWYRQSLGQGLEFLIYFQGNSAPDKSGLPSDRFSAERTGGSVSTLTIQRTQQEDSAVYLCASSPQGAIGYTFGSGTRLTVV.

The chain uses TRBV20-1 and TRBJ2-7; tentatively, D is TRBD2 (6 bases). Per germline, CDR1 DFQATT and CDR2 SNEGSKA (reference sequence). V dropped 3 bases and J dropped 2 bases, with 17 bases sitting between them. The CDR3 contains 15 residues. The CDR3 nucleotides are TGCAGTGCTAGTGGAGGGCAGGCGGTAACCTACGAGCAGTACTTC. Translating it yields CSASGGQAVTYEQYF.

This clonotype came up a few times. The chain is built from TRBV29-1 and TRBJ2-5, with a weak D call TRBD1 (5 bases). The CDR3 is 14 residues long. CDR1 and CDR2 (germline): SQVTM, ANQGSEA. V gave up 6 bases and J gave up 1 base, with 15 bases separating them. CDR3 nucleotides: TGCAGCGTATACGACAGAAGCATCCAAGAGACCCAGTACTTC. Translation gives CSVYDRSIQETQYF.

The chain uses TRBV4-3 and TRBJ2-3; D gene uncertain. V was clipped by 6 bases and J by 4 bases, with 11 bases between them. This CDR3 region has 13 residues. From germline, CDR1 is LGHNA and CDR2 YSLEER. CDR3: CASSGFTADTQYF. In nucleotides, the CDR3 is TGCGCCAGCAGTGGCTTTACTGCAGATACGCAGTATTTT.

This clonotype was detected only a few times. The chain uses TRBV12-3 or TRBV12-4 and TRBJ1-5, with 8 bases identical to TRBD1. Trimming cost V 5 bases and J 6 bases; bases outside gene matches: 9. This CDR3 has 15 amino acids. The CDR3, as DNA: TGTGCCAGCAGTGATCGGACAGGGCCGGGTCAGCCCCAGCATTTT. Its translation: CASSDRTGPGQPQHF.

V usage is TRBV6-6 and J usage is TRBJ2-7; 7 bases are a match to TRBD1. The CDR3 contains 14 residues. With 5 bases clipped from V and 1 base from J, the junction kept 5 bases outside the gene matches. Germline assignment: CDR1 MNHNY and CDR2 SVGAGI (reference sequence). The CDR3 DNA is TGTGCCAGCAGTAAGGGGACAGTATCCTACGAGCAGTACTTC. It encodes CASSKGTVSYEQYF.

This chain links TRBV10-2 with TRBJ2-1, with D possibly TRBD2 on 5 matching bases. The tail of the sequence fits TRBJ2-7 better, so the J call may be wrong. The CDR3 extends over 15 amino acids. From germline, CDR1 is WSHSY and CDR2 SAAADI. CDR3 amino acids: CASSVRRSSYNEQYF. The CDR3 DNA reads TGCGCCAGCAGTGTCCGGAGGAGCTCCTACAATGAGCAGTACTTC.

A few counts support this clonotype. The chain combines TRBV20-1 with TRBJ2-7, with 7 nucleotides matching TRBD2. The last part of the DNA fits TRBJ2-5 better; the J call may be wrong. Germline V gene lookup returns CDR1 DFQATT and CDR2 SNEGSKA (reference sequence). This CDR3 contains 15 residues. CDR3 residues: CSARESWLAAETQYF. The CDR3 bases are TGCAGTGCTAGAGAGTCGTGGCTAGCGGCCGAGACCCAGTACTTC.

This clonotype has a handful of counts. The CDR3 reads CASSGIGTGEIEAFF. DNA of the CDR3: TGTGCCAGCAGTGGTATCGGGACTGGCGAGATCGAAGCTTTCTTT. The chain combines TRBV28 with TRBJ1-1, with D perhaps TRBD1 (5 bases). Trimming left V 5 bases short and J 8 bases short, with 21 bases between. Germline V lookup: CDR1 MDHEN, CDR2 SYDVKM. The CDR3 runs to 15 residues.

This clonotype was seen a few times. The rearrangement uses TRBV6-2 or TRBV6-3 and TRBJ1-2; 9 nucleotides agree with TRBD1. The CDR3 sequence is 17 residues long. Unmatched junction bases numbered 18, after V lost 5 bases and J lost 8 bases. Germline lookup yields CDR1 MNHEY and CDR2 SVGEGT. CDR3 DNA sequence: TGTGCCAGCAGTGATCTCCGTGGGACAGGGCCTATCTGGGGCTACACCTTC. As protein: CASSDLRGTGPIWGYTF.

This sequence joins TRBV3-1 and TRBJ2-1, with D possibly TRBD2 on 6 matching bases. V lost 3 bases, J lost 2 bases, and 11 bases lay in between. The CDR3 has 15 residues. Germline V gene data show CDR1 as LGHDT and CDR2 as YNNKEL (reference sequence). The chain's CDR3 is CASSQTGLAYNEQFF. Here the CDR3 DNA reads TGTGCCAGCAGCCAGACGGGACTCGCCTACAATGAGCAGTTCTTC.

This chain links TRBV6-5 with TRBJ2-1; 9 bases are a match to TRBD1. The ends lost 8 bases at V and 8 bases at J; junction bases unmatched: 10. The CDR3 is 14 amino acids. Germline-derived CDR1 and CDR2 are MNHEY and SVGAGI. In nucleotides, the CDR3 is TGTGCCAGCTCCCGGGGACAGGGTGTACATGAGCAGTTCTTC. It codes for CASSRGQGVHEQFF.

The chain links TRBV6-6 to TRBJ1-2; no clear D gene. The CDR3 covers 14 residues. CDR1 is MNHNY, CDR2 SVGAGI, per germline (reference sequence). V lost 4 bases to trimming and J lost 8 bases, with 17 bases between them. The CDR3 DNA follows: TGTGCCAGCAGTTGGGCCTCACCCTTGGACGGCTACACCTTC. Its translation: CASSWASPLDGYTF.